The 7 T cell receptor beta chains listed next were all sequenced from one sample in a study of shared clonotypes between healthy human individuals. Assay used: immunoSEQ multiplex PCR; TCRdb lists only in-frame clones, some missing. Of 2.3 million or so clones in the sample, about 92% are singletons; the top ten hold 0.39%. Sequencing was performed on naive CD4+ T cells from PBMCs. Sample subset: CD45RA+ positively selected. The receptors derive from a man aged 18-30 years in good health. Some clones in this sample may be carry-over from other donors' samples.

J is TRBJ1-4 and V is TRBV7-3; D unclear. There are 13 residues in the CDR3. The V end lost 4 bases, the J end lost 8 bases, and 11 bases lay between the germline ends. Looked up from germline, CDR1 is SGHTA and CDR2 is FQGTGA. CDR3 region: CASSSGVGEKLFF. In nucleotides, the CDR3 is TGTGCCAGCAGCTCCGGGGTAGGAGAAAAACTGTTTTTT. Full variable domain (remainder filled in from reference TRBV7-3 and TRBJ1-4): GAGVSQTPSNKVTEKGKYVELRCDPISGHTALYWYRQSLGQGPEFLIYFQGTGAADDSGLPNDRFFAVRPEGSVSTLKIQRTERGDSAVYLCASSSGVGEKLFFGSGTQLSVL.

The chain carries TRBV6-1 and TRBJ1-1; a weak D match, TRBD1 (6 bases). V was cut by 1 base and J by 3 bases, with 9 bases left in between. Germline CDR1 reads MNHNS; CDR2 reads SASEGT. The CDR3 length is 14 residues. The CDR3 DNA sequence: TGTGCCAGCAGTGAAGTGGACAGCTACACTGAAGCTTTCTTT. Translated: CASSEVDSYTEAFF.

A note on this clone: This CDR3 is also generated by other DNA sequences in the sample. This CDR3 reads CASSFQGSNTGELFF. The DNA for the CDR3 is TGCGCCAGCAGCTTTCAGGGCTCGAACACCGGGGAGCTGTTTTTT. The genes are TRBV5-1 and TRBJ2-2, with D perhaps matching TRBD1 (5 bases). This CDR3 region has 15 residues. Trimming shortened V by 2 bases and J by 0 bases, and 8 bases separated the two germline ends. Germline V gene sequence: CDR1 SGHRS, CDR2 YFSETQ. The whole variable domain, remainder taken from reference TRBV5-1 and TRBJ2-2, is KAGVTQTPRYLIKTRGQQVTLSCSPISGHRSVSWYQQTPGQGLQFLFEYFSETQRNKGNFPGRFSGRQFSNSRSEMNVSTLELGDSALYLCASSFQGSNTGELFFGEGSRLTVL.

The chain joins TRBV19 to TRBJ2-1; 8 nucleotides line up with TRBD2. This CDR3 spans 15 amino acids. Germline CDR1 LNHDA, CDR2 SQIVND (reference sequence). Trimming took 4 bases from V and 8 from J; bases not matched to a gene: 10. The CDR3 region is CASSTYPGGDYEQFF. In DNA, the CDR3 is TGTGCCAGTAGTACCTATCCGGGAGGGGACTATGAGCAGTTCTTC.

The chain carries TRBV6-6 and TRBJ1-5; no clear D. The germline V gene has CDR1 MNHNY and CDR2 SVGAGI (reference sequence). V was trimmed by 10 bases and J by 10 bases, leaving 8 bases between them. The CDR3 has 9 residues. The CDR3, as DNA: TGTGCCATCGGCGGCCCCCAGCATTTT. This encodes CAIGGPQHF.

This chain connects TRBV28 to TRBJ2-7, with D possibly called TRBD1 or TRBD2 (5 bases each). CDR3 size: 14 residues. Trimming shortened V by 4 bases and J by 6 bases, and 16 bases separated the two germline ends. Germline V gene sequence: CDR1 MDHEN, CDR2 SYDVKM. CDR3 sequence reads: CASSSTGTGGEQYF. The CDR3 DNA follows: TGTGCCAGCAGTTCAACGGGTACTGGGGGCGAGCAGTACTTC.

V gene TRBV29-1 combines with J gene TRBJ2-1, with TRBD2 as a possible D gene (5 bases). V dropped 2 bases and J dropped 0 bases, with 8 bases sitting between them. Germline V gives CDR1 SQVTM, CDR2 ANQGSEA. The CDR3 is 14 residues long. The chain's CDR3 is CSVEIRDSYNEQFF. The CDR3 DNA reads as TGCAGCGTTGAAATCCGGGACTCCTACAATGAGCAGTTCTTC.